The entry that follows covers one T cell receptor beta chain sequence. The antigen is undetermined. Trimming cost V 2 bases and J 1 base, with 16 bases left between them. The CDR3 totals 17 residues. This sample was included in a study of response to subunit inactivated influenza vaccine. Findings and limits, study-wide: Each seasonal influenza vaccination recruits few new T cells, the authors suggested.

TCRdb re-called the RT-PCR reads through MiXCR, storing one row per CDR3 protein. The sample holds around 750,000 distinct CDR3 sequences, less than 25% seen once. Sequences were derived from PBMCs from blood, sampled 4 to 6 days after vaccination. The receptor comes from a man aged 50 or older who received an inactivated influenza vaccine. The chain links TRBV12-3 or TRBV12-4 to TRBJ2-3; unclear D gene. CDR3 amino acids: CASSLRLLLRGTDTQYF. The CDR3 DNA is TGTGCCAGCAGTTTAAGGTTATTGCTGAGAGGCACAGATACGCAGTATTTT.